This T cell receptor (beta chain) was obtained from a study of cytomegalovirus exposure and HLA in healthy donors listed by TCRdb under 2017. About the full investigation: According to an earlier analysis of 587 of the donors, 150 million to 200 million T cells yielded 117 million unique TCR beta sequences and about 280 Gb of sequence data. An early release covering 550 to 650 HLA-typed donors comprised 250 to 350 gigabases of sequencing data and roughly 86 million unique TCR sequences. Of the roughly 400 genotyped donors, roughly 85% fell in the genetic ancestry cluster associated with self-reported Caucasian donors. The study aimed to test whether signatures of past pathogen exposure could be identified by cataloging public T cell receptors. Using immunosequencing, the study profiled T cell repertoires from some 670 subjects and related those repertoires to cytomegalovirus serostatus. Besides the first cohort of hundreds of subjects, a separate validation cohort made up of over 100 different subjects was used. High-throughput TCR immunosequencing, statistical association of individual TCRs with disease status, and machine learning were combined to predict cytomegalovirus infection status. In a later analysis, previously published TCR beta repertoires from roughly 710 donors were re-analyzed and high-resolution HLA genotyping was added so that TCR occurrence patterns could be studied. In the later analysis, no new phenotypic data were used to find candidate immune exposures; instead, reliance was placed on TCR beta sequences and their occurrence across donors. An earlier analysis of 587 of the donors used high-throughput TCR beta sequencing to judge whether each TCR beta V gene segment behaved as functional or pseudogenic. Donor age, sex, ethnicity and CMV serostatus were compiled alongside the repertoire data. A later genetic analysis took genome-wide SNP genotypes for about three fifths of the roughly 700 donors and used that subset as a discovery cohort. All discovery cohort repertoires had been generated on a single sequencing platform. Class I and class II HLA loci were covered by the typing at four-digit resolution. The number of donors typed differed by locus, with about 629-630 for A, B, C, DRB1 and DQB1, about 500 for DQA1, over 600 for DPA1, and about 450 for DPB1. Several DR-DQ haplotypes were handled as single units for association and clustering because linkage in the cohort was strong. On average, around 240,000 unique TCR beta nucleotide sequences were sequenced per donor among about 400 genotyped donors of the cohort, with roughly 18% of those sequences being non-productive. Results and caveats for the whole study, not just this receptor: The authors suggested that the approach could potentially be extended to other disease states and immunological phenotypes. Specific HLA alleles were associated with roughly 16,000 TCR beta sequences at a false discovery rate of 0.05 in a later analysis. Because the 87-base-pair reads could not distinguish some IMGT-functional V segments, including TRBV6-2 and TRBV6-3, those segments were excluded. In a later analysis, TCR association rates were found to vary across HLA loci, with the most associated TCRs seen for DRB1 alleles and the fewest for HLA-C alleles. Roughly uniform sequencing depth across donors was assumed in presence/absence analyses, although this assumption may not hold. In vitro tests confirmed that a few of the cytomegalovirus-associated TCR beta chains recognize cytomegalovirus antigens. V-gene and J-gene trimming of TCR beta chains was associated with a missense DCLRE1C variant in a later genetic analysis, and the association was replicated in an independent cohort. Linkage disequilibrium might explain the correlated functional status among segregating V segments, but an unknown experimental factor could not be excluded. In a later analysis, HLA-associated TCR beta chains showed more clonal expansion and lower generation probabilities than non-associated chains that were equally common. A group of highly shared sequence variants was considered likely to be a technical artifact of the sequencing pipeline. CMV serostatus was the only immune exposure information available for the cohort. Assigning TCR associations to individual alleles was difficult when HLA alleles, especially DR and DQ, strongly co-occurred. According to a later analysis, parvovirus B19, influenza, CMV and Epstein-Barr virus appeared linked to several top co-occurrence clusters. Cytomegalovirus status was reported to be diagnosed by the classifier with high specificity and sensitivity in both the original and validation cohorts. In a later analysis, most CMV-associated TCR beta chains were found to appear HLA-restricted, with HLA associations seemingly driven largely by CMV exposure. Only TCR beta chains were sequenced in this cohort, and the absence of alpha or paired-chain data limited detectable features. A further reported finding was that TCR beta sequences accurately predicted the HLA-A and HLA-B alleles for most subjects in the first cohort. While some public TCRs were present in many individuals, most TCR sequences turned up only very rarely across donors. Because HLA typing was unavailable for some donors at each locus, only the typed subset was used in association tests. The study listed 164 TCR beta chains as associated with cytomegalovirus. Roughly 17 rarely observed V segments, including chromosome 9 orphons, were excluded from the earlier analysis of about 610 of the donors because counts were too low. An earlier analysis of 587 of the donors showed that most TCR beta V segments appeared in productive rearrangements either about 87% or about 30% of the time, which broadly matched IMGT annotations. A later genetic analysis reported fewer N-insertions in productive TCRs among donors in an Asian-associated ancestry cluster than the roughly 700-donor mean.

CDR1 and CDR2 (SQVTM, ANQGSEA) derive from the germline V gene. Relative to germline, V is 0 bases shorter and J is 2 bases shorter, with 7 bases between their ends. Measured from the cysteine to the phenylalanine, the CDR3 is 13 residues long. The DNA shown is the 39-base CDR3, in frame from base 1. Library preparation employed the immunoSEQ multiplex PCR assay. For the multiplex PCR, a mixture combining 60 forward primers for TCR Vbeta segments and 13 reverse primers for TCR Jbeta segments was used. The CDR3 region of rearranged TCR beta genes was amplified from genomic DNA by a multiplex PCR assay. The Illumina HiSeq System was used to sequence the amplified TCR beta libraries as 87-base-pair reads. Turning to the authors' computational methods: In a later analysis, around 80 million unique TCR beta chains were counted across the 690 or so repertoires, and roughly 11 million of these chains were shared by at least two donors. Raw reads were error-corrected and collapsed into unique sequences by a nearest-neighbor algorithm in which closely related sequences were merged to remove PCR and sequencing errors. To assign V, D and J gene segments, CDR3 sequences were aligned to IMGT reference sequences. Each retained sequence needed at least a six-nucleotide match to both a V gene segment and a J gene segment. A rearrangement counted as productive if the CDR3 had no stop codons and remained in frame with V and J, and every other rearrangement counted as non-productive. CDR3 was defined by IMGT convention, running from the second conserved V-encoded cysteine to the conserved J-encoded phenylalanine. In an earlier analysis of around 600 of the donors, sequences lacking an unambiguous match to a single V gene segment were excluded. An earlier analysis of a few hundred of the donors called V segments functional above 56.7% productive rearrangements and segregating when the between-donor standard deviation exceeded 5%. A statistical classification framework was developed to diagnose cytomegalovirus status using the catalog of TCR beta chain sequences. In a later analysis, V and J genes were assigned by comparing TCR nucleotide sequences against IMGT/GENE-DB human TR gene sequences. Using the TCRdist pipeline, a later analysis assigned CDR3 sequences along with most-parsimonious VDJ recombination scenarios. A later analysis defined each TCR beta chain by its CDR3 amino acid sequence plus V-gene family, and excluded reads lacking a unique V-gene family. To address suspected cross-contamination and a sequencing artifact, a later analysis removed roughly 580 highly shared, low-generation-probability nucleotide sequences. For each public chain, a later analysis derived a clonal expansion index from normalized ranks of inferred template counts within each repertoire. In a later analysis, generation probabilities were computed with a VDJ recombination model fitted to out-of-frame rearrangements, and the resulting probabilities were checked against IGoR. Hypergeometric tests were used in a later analysis to score TCR-TCR, TCR-HLA and TCR-CMV co-occurrence, with a repertoire-size bias correction applied to the TCR pairs. To estimate false discovery rates, a later analysis permuted the HLA or CMV assignments 20 times. In a later analysis, co-occurring TCRs were grouped using DBSCAN, with TCRdist sequence similarity added in when clustering inside HLA-allele-positive subsets. For co-occurrence clustering, repertoires with fewer than 30,000 or more than 120,000 public chains were excluded, along with 4 to 6 repertoires with anomalous nucleotide sharing. Imported from immuneACCESS, the table was reduced by TCRdb to in-frame sequences with V and J called. These copies leave out some clones; in studies compared against another copy, an unresolved V gene accounts for under half, and the cause of the remainder is not known. The V and J calls and clone size are taken from that table; D and trimming were inferred from the DNA. Recorded for this sample are 150,000 to 200,000 clones; 80% of them occurred a single time. The ten largest clones add up to around 4.4% of the sample.

This clone was picked up a small number of times. What antigen it recognizes has not been identified. It has no much larger one-base neighbor in the sample; base qualities were not kept. The cohort was made up of 666 healthy bone marrow donors. At the time of sampling, every cohort member was nominally healthy, though immune exposures that went unrecorded were likely present. The donor was CMV seropositive and was included in the group of 290 or so seropositive cohort members. Each donor provided a peripheral blood sample, and peripheral blood mononuclear cells were used for TCR beta sequencing. Genomic DNA was extracted from the blood cell samples with the Qiagen DNeasy Blood Extraction Kit.

Sequencing was done on a sample of PBMCs. The rearranged segments are TRBV29-1 and TRBJ1-2; too little of a D gene remains to name it. The receptor was isolated from a woman between 50 and 59 years old in good health and CMV-seropositive. The CDR3 reads CSVEDTGNYGYTF. The DNA sequence follows: TGCAGCGTTGAAGACACGGGGAACTATGGCTACACCTTC.